This T cell receptor (beta chain) stems from a study of blood T cell repertoires in COVID-19. Study-wide background: Samples taken during acute and convalescent COVID-19 were collected in the United States, Italy and Spain. Sources were T cells, B-cell-depleted T cells, or PBMCs; the material itself was cDNA or gDNA.

Authors' methods: Reference gene primer amplification yielded estimated nucleated cell counts. Assay: immunoSEQ multiplex PCR; the TCRdb copy retains only in-frame clones and omits some. V and J calls and clone size are as listed in that table; D and trimming were resolved from the DNA. The repertoire holds 75,000 or so clones, with roughly four fifths as singletons. V shed 1 base and J shed 6 bases, with 8 bases lying between them. CDR1 SEHNR and CDR2 FQNEAQ come from the germline V gene (reference sequence). The CDR3 length is 13 residues. The origin of this receptor is a man in his 60s with acute or convalescent COVID-19. The chain carries TRBV7-9 and TRBJ2-3; possibly TRBD2 for D (5 bases). Sequencing was carried out using peripheral blood. CDR3 nucleotides: TGTGCCAGCAGCTTAGTGGGAGTGGATACGCAGTATTTT. Translating gives CASSLVGVDTQYF.